The 18 T cell receptor beta chains in this list originate from one sample, sequenced in a study of post-analysis software for immune sequencing data. Unique-molecular-identifier-tagged TCR beta cDNA libraries were used. MiXCR, applied by TCRdb to the PCR reads, yields one record per CDR3 protein. The sample includes 750,000 to 900,000 distinct CDR3 sequences, roughly 50% of them seen just once. Study observations and caveats: Patients showed TRBV5-6, TRBV5-1 and TRBV20-1 among 4 or 5 TRBV segments more frequent than in controls.

Their antigens remain unidentified. Sequencing was done on a sample of blood. The receptor source for this set is a girl aged 5-17 years with multiple sclerosis.

This rearrangement joins TRBV20-1 to TRBJ2-3; TRBD1 aligns across 8 bases. With V trimmed by 4 bases and J by 2 bases, 11 bases remained unmatched. The CDR3 has 16 amino acids. The V gene's germline CDR1 is DFQATT and CDR2 SNEGSKA (reference sequence). The DNA of the CDR3 is TGCAGTGCTACCTATTTCGCCCAGGGGGCCACAGATACGCAGTATTTT. It codes for CSATYFAQGATDTQYF.

In its sample, this clonotype was seen a few times. The chain has TRBV12-3 or TRBV12-4 and TRBJ2-3; D ambiguous. V lost 5 bases, J lost 2 bases, and 17 bases lay in between. This CDR3 has 16 residues. This CDR3 is CASSPPGGAYTDTQYF. CDR3 coding DNA: TGTGCCAGCAGTCCCCCGGGCGGAGCCTACACAGATACGCAGTATTTT.

This clonotype was seen a handful of times. The chain carries TRBV11-2 and TRBJ1-6, with D perhaps TRBD1 (6 bases). This CDR3 has 15 residues. Germline CDR1 reads SGHAT; CDR2 reads FQNNGV. Between the trimmed V and J ends, which lost 4 bases and 8 bases, there was a span of 15 bases. The CDR3 DNA reads as TGTGCCAGCAGCTCGAACAGGGTTTCGGATTCACCCCTCCACTTT. Residues: CASSSNRVSDSPLHF.

As concerns this clonotype: Because the CDR3 is missing its conserved closing phenylalanine or tryptophan, this is likely a read error. The V gene is TRBV7-9, the J gene TRBJ2-7, with TRBD1 matching 7 bases. This CDR3 region has 17 residues. CDR1 and CDR2 (germline): SEHNR, FQNEAQ (reference sequence). V was pared by 6 bases and J by 2 bases, with 16 bases of the junction left unmatched. As DNA, the CDR3 is TGTGCCAGCAGTTACCCTCAGGGGGAAGGGTTGACCTACGAGCAGTACTTG. Translation gives CASSYPQGEGLTYEQYL.

The chain has TRBV4-2 and TRBJ1-2; D might be TRBD1 (5 bases). The CDR3 is made up of 14 amino acids. Trimming took 0 bases from V and 7 from J, leaving 12 bases between them. Germline CDR1 is LGHNA and CDR2 is YNFKEQ. CDR3 in DNA: TGTGCCAGCAGCCAAGAAGGAGGGCAGGGTGGCTACACCTTC. Its translation is CASSQEGGQGGYTF.

Comments on this clonotype: Compared with germline, one end of the junction differs, possibly owing to a read error. The rearrangement links TRBV29-1 to TRBJ1-2; a weak D match, TRBD1 (6 bases). Germline CDR1 SQVTM, CDR2 ANQGSEA. There are 12 residues in the CDR3. DNA for the CDR3: TGTAGCGTACCAGGGGCGAACTATGGCTACACCTTC. The encoded protein is CSVPGANYGYTF.

The chain has TRBV5-1 and TRBJ2-5, with D perhaps matching TRBD2 (7 bases). V lost 9 bases to trimming and J lost 4 bases, with 19 bases between them. Germline V gene data show CDR1 as SGHRS and CDR2 as YFSETQ. The CDR3 totals 14 residues. The CDR3 DNA follows: TGCGCCACCAACCGGGGAGGGGGATCAGAGACCCAGTACTTC. This gives the protein CATNRGGGSETQYF.

This clonotype was seen a handful of times. This sequence joins TRBV3-1 and TRBJ2-4; possibly TRBD2 for D (7 bases). The germline CDR1 and CDR2 sequences are LGHDT and YNNKEL (reference sequence). The CDR3 is made up of 15 amino acids. The V and J ends lost 0 bases and 9 bases respectively, with 15 bases between them. The CDR3 DNA is TGTGCCAGCAGCCAAGATAACGGGGGCGGGGGCATTCAGTACTTC. Encoded protein: CASSQDNGGGGIQYF.

V and J are TRBV9 and TRBJ1-3, with D unclear. Germline V gives CDR1 SGDLS, CDR2 YYNGEE. V dropped 3 bases and J dropped 2 bases, with 9 bases sitting between them. There are 14 residues in the CDR3. The CDR3 nucleotides are TGTGCCAGCAGCGACCCGTACACTGGAAACACCATATATTTT. It is translated as CASSDPYTGNTIYF.

This clonotype was seen a handful of times. The chain joins TRBV7-2 to TRBJ2-3, with 15 bases identical to TRBD2. This CDR3 is 19 amino acids long. J lost 3 bases, V lost 4 bases, and 11 bases had no gene match. Germline V gene data show CDR1 as SGHTA and CDR2 as FQGNSA. CDR3 loop: CASSSDGLAGGRSTDTQYF. The CDR3 nucleotides read TGTGCCAGCAGCTCCGACGGACTAGCGGGAGGGAGATCTACAGATACGCAGTATTTT.

The table lists this clonotype with a few counts. The V call is TRBV6-2 or TRBV6-3, the J call TRBJ1-5, with 7 bases aligning to TRBD1. This CDR3 is built from 15 residues. Per germline, CDR1 MNHEY and CDR2 SVGEGT. V lost 4 bases to trimming and J lost 1 base; unmatched junction nucleotides: 4. For the CDR3, the DNA is TGTGCCAGCAGTTCCCCGGGACAGAGCAATCAGCCCCAGCATTTT. As protein: CASSSPGQSNQPQHF.

This clonotype was seen more than once but under ten times. An end of the junction differs from the germline gene, which may be a read error. The chain joins TRBV5-1 to TRBJ2-1; 9 bases are a match to TRBD1. From germline, CDR1 is SGHRS and CDR2 YFSETQ. This CDR3 region has 14 residues. DNA of the CDR3: TGCGCCGGCAGCTCCCGGGACAGGGTGACTGAGCAGTTCTTC. Encoded protein: CAGSSRDRVTEQFF.

The sample holds one count of this clonotype. CDR3 bases: TGTGCCAGCAGCCGAGACAGCTTAAGGATCCAGTACTTC. Protein: CASSRDSLRIQYF. This chain links TRBV7-8 with TRBJ2-4, with a tentative D call TRBD1 (5 bases). V lost 5 bases, J lost 13 bases, and 18 bases lay in between. The germline V gene encodes CDR1 SGHVS and CDR2 FQNEAQ. The CDR3 extends over 13 amino acids.

This clonotype was seen more than once but under ten times. The J gene is TRBJ2-5, the V gene TRBV7-9; D gene ambiguous. The CDR3 covers 15 residues. Germline assignment: CDR1 SEHNR and CDR2 FQNEAQ (reference sequence). V dropped 4 bases and J dropped 2 bases, with 14 bases sitting between them. The CDR3: CASSSWTSAQETQYF. The CDR3 DNA reads as TGTGCCAGCAGCTCCTGGACGTCGGCACAAGAGACCCAGTACTTC.

The CDR3 here is CAISEGIAGAENEQYF. The CDR3 DNA reads as TGTGCCATCAGTGAAGGGATAGCGGGAGCTGAGAATGAGCAGTACTTC. The chain uses TRBV10-3 and TRBJ2-7; 9 nucleotides match TRBD2. Germline lookup yields CDR1 ENHRY and CDR2 SYGVKD. This CDR3 contains 16 residues. The V gene end was trimmed by 3 bases and the J gene end by 7 bases; junction bases not matched to a gene: 13.

This clonotype occurred once. The chain joins TRBV12-3 or TRBV12-4 to TRBJ2-5; D could derive from TRBD1 or TRBD2 (6 bases each). The CDR3 covers 13 residues. Trimming took 3 bases from V and 5 from J, leaving 10 bases between them. CDR3 DNA sequence: TGTGCCAGCAGTTTCATAGGGGGGGAGACCCAGTACTTC. Amino acids: CASSFIGGETQYF.

The chain recombines TRBV12-3 or TRBV12-4 with TRBJ2-1, with 8 bases lining up with TRBD2. The V and J ends lost 7 bases and 9 bases, in that order; junction bases with no gene match: 11. This CDR3 has 14 amino acids. The DNA for the CDR3 is TGTGCCAGCAAACTAGCGGAGGTGGGGATTGAGCAGTTCTTC. As protein: CASKLAEVGIEQFF.

Ten or more counts support this clonotype. The genes are TRBV29-1 and TRBJ2-7; D is unresolved. CDR1 and CDR2 from the germline V gene are SQVTM and ANQGSEA. Trimming took 3 bases from V and 2 from J, leaving 14 bases between them. This CDR3 has 14 residues. The DNA of the CDR3 is TGCAGCGTTGAGGATCGAATTGGGGCCTACGAGCAGTACTTC. It codes for CSVEDRIGAYEQYF.